One sample yielded the 20 T cell receptor beta chains listed below, sequenced in a study of technical replicates of blood from a handful of donors. Only in-frame clones appear in the TCRdb table, and some are missing; sequencing was by immunoSEQ multiplex PCR. Counted here are roughly 64,000 clones, about 86% occurring once; the ten biggest clones make up around 5.1%. The sequencing input was PBMCs. Every receptor here comes from a human donor in good health. Some clones in this sample may be carry-over from other donors' samples.

The chain links TRBV2 to TRBJ1-2; the match to TRBD1 covers 7 bases. Germline CDR1 reads SNHLY; CDR2 reads FYNNEI. J was trimmed by 14 bases and V by 4 bases; bases with no gene match: 10. The CDR3 contains 12 residues. CDR3 nucleotide sequence: TGTGCCAGCAGTGTGAAGGGGACAGCAAATACCTTC. Its protein product is CASSVKGTANTF.

This clone showed up just once. The V and J genes are TRBV11-2 and TRBJ2-2; 11 nucleotides agree with TRBD1. The V gene end was trimmed by 5 bases and the J gene end by 8 bases; junction bases not matched to a gene: 7. CDR1 and CDR2 (germline): SGHAT, FQNNGV. There are 15 residues in the CDR3. Here the CDR3 reads CASSDRDRGVGELFF. As DNA, the CDR3 is TGTGCCAGCAGCGACCGGGACAGGGGGGTTGGGGAGCTGTTTTTT.

The CDR3 DNA follows: TGTGCCAGTAAGGAGGCGGGAGAACCCTACGAGCAGTACTTC. This sequence encodes CASKEAGEPYEQYF. This rearrangement joins TRBV19 to TRBJ2-7; the match to TRBD2 covers 7 bases. The germline CDR1 and CDR2 sequences are LNHDA and SQIVND (reference sequence). The V segment lost 7 bases and the J segment 2 bases; nucleotides outside the gene matches: 8. The CDR3 has 14 amino acids.

The rearrangement links TRBV11-2 to TRBJ2-2, with 8 bases identical to TRBD1. This CDR3 spans 15 amino acids. In germline, CDR1 is SGHAT, CDR2 FQNNGV. V lost 6 bases, J lost 2 bases, and 5 bases stayed unmatched. The CDR3 protein is CASRWTGLNTGELFF. CDR3 nucleotides: TGTGCCAGCAGGTGGACAGGGCTTAACACCGGGGAGCTGTTTTTT.

V is TRBV7-3 and J is TRBJ2-1; no definite D call. Trimming removed 2 bases at V and 2 bases at J, with 13 bases between. The CDR3 spans 16 residues. In germline, CDR1 is SGHTA, CDR2 FQGTGA. The CDR3 loop reads CASSLFFVQAYNEQFF. The DNA for the CDR3 is TGTGCCAGCAGCTTATTCTTTGTGCAGGCCTACAATGAGCAGTTCTTC.

V gene TRBV6-5 combines with J gene TRBJ1-5; D is unclear. Trimming pared 0 bases from V and 9 bases from J, leaving 15 bases between. The CDR3 extends over 15 amino acids. The germline V gene has CDR1 MNHEY and CDR2 SVGAGI. The CDR3: CASSYSRAEGGPQHF. DNA for the CDR3: TGTGCCAGCAGTTACTCGAGGGCGGAGGGTGGGCCCCAGCATTTT.

CDR3 in DNA: TGTGCCAGCAGCTTTGGGGGGGCCGCGAACACCGGGGAGCTGTTTTTT. As protein: CASSFGGAANTGELFF. V is TRBV7-7 and J is TRBJ2-2; tentative D call: TRBD2 (7 bases). V was trimmed by 3 bases and J by 0 bases, leaving 11 bases between them. The germline V gene encodes CDR1 SSHAT and CDR2 FNYEAQ (reference sequence). CDR3 size: 16 residues.

V is TRBV19 and J is TRBJ1-2, with D possibly TRBD1 on 5 matching bases. Germline-derived CDR1 and CDR2 are LNHDA and SQIVND (reference sequence). The germline V and J ends were trimmed by 5 bases and 2 bases, with 15 bases remaining between them. The CDR3 covers 15 residues. The CDR3 DNA sequence: TGTGCCAGTAGTCAACAGGAAATCCAGAACTATGGCTACACCTTC. Translating it yields CASSQQEIQNYGYTF.

This clone appeared once. This chain connects TRBV28 to TRBJ2-7; no reliable D call. Germline CDR1 and CDR2: MDHEN and SYDVKM. The germline V and J ends were trimmed by 6 bases and 3 bases, with 6 bases remaining between them. The CDR3 is made up of 11 amino acids. The CDR3 sequence: CASRGGYEQYF. DNA for the CDR3: TGTGCCAGCAGAGGCGGCTACGAGCAGTACTTC.

J is TRBJ2-2 and V is TRBV6-5; 8 bases map to TRBD2. CDR1 and CDR2 from the germline V gene are MNHEY and SVGAGI. With 5 bases clipped from V and 4 bases from J, the junction kept 6 bases outside the gene matches. The CDR3 is 15 amino acids. This CDR3 reads CASSPGLGPTGELFF. DNA of the CDR3: TGTGCCAGCAGTCCGGGACTAGGGCCCACCGGGGAGCTGTTTTTT.

This clone has a handful of counts. CDR3 nucleotide sequence: TGTGCCAGCAGTGGGTGGAGGCGGGGGGCAACCTACGAGCAGTACTTC. This translates into CASSGWRRGATYEQYF. The chain employs TRBV2 and TRBJ2-7; 8 bases fit TRBD2. The germline V gene has CDR1 SNHLY and CDR2 FYNNEI. There are 16 residues in the CDR3. V was clipped by 4 bases and J by 2 bases; unmatched bases: 10.

V gene TRBV7-8 combines with J gene TRBJ1-1; D gene uncertain. There are 12 residues in the CDR3. V lost 6 bases to trimming and J lost 4 bases, with 9 bases between them. Germline lookup yields CDR1 SGHVS and CDR2 FQNEAQ. CDR3 sequence: CASRQITTEAFF. In nucleotides, the CDR3 is TGTGCCAGCAGACAAATCACCACTGAAGCTTTCTTT.

Within the sample, this clone is medium-sized (0.01 to 0.1%). The rearrangement uses TRBV30 and TRBJ1-6, with a possible D match to TRBD1 (6 bases). Trimming pared 2 bases from V and 7 bases from J, leaving 15 bases between. The CDR3 length is 15 residues. Germline V lookup: CDR1 GTSNPN, CDR2 SVGIG (reference sequence). The CDR3 DNA follows: TGTGCCTGGAGTCCCCCAGGGGCGGAGAATTCACCCCTCCACTTT. Translation gives CAWSPPGAENSPLHF.

This clone appeared a single time. The V and J genes are TRBV2 and TRBJ1-1; 8 bases map to TRBD1. V shed 7 bases and J 3 bases; nucleotides not matched to a gene: 7. Germline V gene lookup returns CDR1 SNHLY and CDR2 FYNNEI. The CDR3 length is 14 residues. The CDR3 DNA sequence: TGTGCCAGCAAGAGGACAGGGTACGACACTGAAGCTTTCTTT. Protein sequence: CASKRTGYDTEAFF.

The rearrangement links TRBV9 to TRBJ1-1; D ambiguous. V was clipped by 0 bases and J by 1 base, with 7 bases between them. CDR1 is SGDLS, CDR2 YYNGEE, per germline. CDR3 length: 14 residues. Here the CDR3 DNA reads TGTGCCAGCAGCGTAGGCCCGGGGAACACTGAAGCTTTCTTT. Translated: CASSVGPGNTEAFF.

This clone has only a few counts. This rearrangement joins TRBV18 to TRBJ1-4; possible D gene TRBD1, 6 bases. From germline, CDR1 is KGHSH and CDR2 LQKENI. V shed 3 bases and J shed 0 bases, with 14 bases lying between them. The CDR3 runs to 17 residues. The CDR3 coding sequence is TGTGCCAGCTCACCGACAGGACAGCCAGCAACTAATGAAAAACTGTTTTTT. Protein product: CASSPTGQPATNEKLFF.

V and J are TRBV2 and TRBJ1-2; 8 bases fit TRBD1. The CDR3 runs 13 residues. The V gene's germline CDR1 is SNHLY and CDR2 FYNNEI. J lost 7 bases, V lost 11 bases, and 12 bases had no gene match. CDR3 sequence (DNA): TGTGCCGCCAGGGGGCCGAGCTTCTCTGGCTACACCTTC. Translation: CAARGPSFSGYTF.

This clone was counted once. The chain recombines TRBV7-2 with TRBJ2-1; 9 bases match TRBD2. The CDR3 contains 18 residues. V lost 5 bases to trimming and J lost 11 bases; unmatched junction nucleotides: 22. The germline V gene encodes CDR1 SGHTA and CDR2 FQGNSA. The chain's CDR3 is CASSPALRLSGGPGKQFF. The CDR3 nucleotides are TGTGCCAGCAGCCCCGCTTTGCGTCTTAGCGGGGGACCCGGTAAGCAGTTCTTC. Full variable domain (rest looked up from reference TRBV7-2 and TRBJ2-1): GAGVSQSPSNKVTEKGKDVELRCDPISGHTALYWYRQSLGQGLEFLIYFQGNSAPDKSGLPSDRFSAERTGGSVSTLTIQRTQQEDSAVYLCASSPALRLSGGPGKQFFGPGTRLTVL.

This chain joins TRBV5-5 and TRBJ2-2; 12 bases are a match to TRBD1. The CDR3 runs 15 residues. The V segment lost 4 bases and the J segment 7 bases; nucleotides outside the gene matches: 5. Germline V gene sequence: CDR1 SGHKS, CDR2 YYEKEE (reference sequence). CDR3 coding DNA: TGTGCCAGCAGCCCCGGGACAGGGGGCTTCGGGGAGCTGTTTTTT. Its protein is CASSPGTGGFGELFF.

The chain recombines TRBV30 with TRBJ2-6; D uncertain. V lost 0 bases, J lost 1 base, and 7 bases lay in between. This CDR3 has 15 amino acids. CDR1 is GTSNPN and CDR2 is SVGIG in the germline V gene (reference sequence). CDR3 nucleotide sequence: TGTGCCTGGAGTGTAGGCGGTTCTGGGGCCAACGTCCTGACTTTC. Amino acid sequence: CAWSVGGSGANVLTF. The full variable domain, in which reference TRBV30 and TRBJ2-6 provide the parts outside the CDR3, is SQTIHQWPATLVQPVGSPLSLECTVEGTSNPNLYWYRQAAGRGLQLLFYSVGIGQISSEVPQNLSASRPQDRQFILSSKKLLLSDSGFYLCAWSVGGSGANVLTFGAGSRLTVL.